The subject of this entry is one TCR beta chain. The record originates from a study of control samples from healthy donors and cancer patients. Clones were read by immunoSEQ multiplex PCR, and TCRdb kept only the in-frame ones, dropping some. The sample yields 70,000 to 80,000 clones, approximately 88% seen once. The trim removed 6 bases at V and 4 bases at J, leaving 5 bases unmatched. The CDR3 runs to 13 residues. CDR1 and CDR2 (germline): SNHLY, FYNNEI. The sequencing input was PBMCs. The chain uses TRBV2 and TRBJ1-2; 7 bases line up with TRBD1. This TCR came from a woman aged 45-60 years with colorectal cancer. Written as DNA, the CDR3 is TGTGCCAGCAGATGGACAGGCTTCTATGGCTACACCTTC. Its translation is CASRWTGFYGYTF.